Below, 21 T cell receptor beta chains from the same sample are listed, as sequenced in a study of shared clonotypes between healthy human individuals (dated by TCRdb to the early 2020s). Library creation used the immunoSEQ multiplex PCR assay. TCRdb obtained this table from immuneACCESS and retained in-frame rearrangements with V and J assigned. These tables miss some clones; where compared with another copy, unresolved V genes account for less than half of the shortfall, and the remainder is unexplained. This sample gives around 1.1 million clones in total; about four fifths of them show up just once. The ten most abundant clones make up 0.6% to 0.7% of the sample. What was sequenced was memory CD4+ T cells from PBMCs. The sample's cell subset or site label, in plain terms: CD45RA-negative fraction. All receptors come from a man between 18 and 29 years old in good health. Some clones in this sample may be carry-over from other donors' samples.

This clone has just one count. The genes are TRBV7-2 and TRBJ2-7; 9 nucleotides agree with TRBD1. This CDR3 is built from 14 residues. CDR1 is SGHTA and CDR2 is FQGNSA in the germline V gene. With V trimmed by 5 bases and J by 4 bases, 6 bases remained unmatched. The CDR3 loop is CASSTGTGLYEQYF. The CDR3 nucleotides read TGTGCCAGCAGCACTGGGACAGGGCTTTACGAGCAGTACTTC.

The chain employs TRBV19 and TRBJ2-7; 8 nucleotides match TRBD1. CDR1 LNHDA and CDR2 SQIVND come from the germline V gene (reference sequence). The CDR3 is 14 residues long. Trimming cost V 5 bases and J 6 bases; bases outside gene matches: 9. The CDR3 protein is CASSSGQGVGEQYF. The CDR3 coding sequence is TGTGCCAGTAGTTCCGGACAGGGAGTCGGCGAGCAGTACTTC.

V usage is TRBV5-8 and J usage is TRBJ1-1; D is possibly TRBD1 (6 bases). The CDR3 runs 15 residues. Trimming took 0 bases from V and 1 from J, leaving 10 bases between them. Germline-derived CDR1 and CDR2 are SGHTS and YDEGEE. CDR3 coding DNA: TGTGCCAGCAGCTTGGCCCCAGGGGAGAACACTGAAGCTTTCTTT. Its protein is CASSLAPGENTEAFF. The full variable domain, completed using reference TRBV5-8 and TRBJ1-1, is EAGVTQSPTHLIKTRGQQATLRCSPISGHTSVYWYQQALGLGLQFLLWYDEGEERNRGNFPPRFSGRQFPNYSSELNVNALELEDSALYLCASSLAPGENTEAFFGQGTRLTVV.

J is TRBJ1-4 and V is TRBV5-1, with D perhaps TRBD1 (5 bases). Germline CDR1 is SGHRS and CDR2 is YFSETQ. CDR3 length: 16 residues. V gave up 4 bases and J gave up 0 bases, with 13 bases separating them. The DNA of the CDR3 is TGCGCCAGCAGCCCGGGGACGTCTGCAACTAATGAAAAACTGTTTTTT. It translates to CASSPGTSATNEKLFF.

The CDR3 nucleotides are TGCGCCAGCAGCTTGCTCGTAGCGGGAGGGACGGGGAATGAGCAGTTCTTC. Translation: CASSLLVAGGTGNEQFF. The chain recombines TRBV5-1 with TRBJ2-1; 11 positions agree with TRBD2. The CDR3 totals 17 residues. Germline V gene lookup returns CDR1 SGHRS and CDR2 YFSETQ. V trimming: 1 base; J trimming: 7 bases; junction bases outside the gene matches: 10.

This CDR3 reads CASSTNGGRALFEQFF. The CDR3 region has the DNA TGTGCCAGCAGCACAAATGGCGGGAGGGCCCTGTTCGAGCAGTTCTTC. This chain joins TRBV28 and TRBJ2-1; TRBD2 agrees at 9 bases. The CDR3 extends over 16 amino acids. In germline, CDR1 is MDHEN, CDR2 SYDVKM. The trim removed 6 bases at V and 10 bases at J, leaving 16 bases unmatched. Drawing the rest from reference TRBV28 and TRBJ2-1, the complete variable domain is DVKVTQSSRYLVKRTGEKVFLECVQDMDHENMFWYRQDPGLGLRLIYFSYDVKMKEKGDIPEGYSVSREKKERFSLILESASTNQTSMYLCASSTNGGRALFEQFFGPGTRLTVL.

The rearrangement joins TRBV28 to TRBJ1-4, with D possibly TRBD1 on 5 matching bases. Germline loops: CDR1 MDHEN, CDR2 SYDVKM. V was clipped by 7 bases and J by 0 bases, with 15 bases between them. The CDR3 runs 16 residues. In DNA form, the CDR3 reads TGTGCCAGCATTACTCTGGGGGGGGCAACTAATGAAAAACTGTTTTTT. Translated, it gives CASITLGGATNEKLFF.

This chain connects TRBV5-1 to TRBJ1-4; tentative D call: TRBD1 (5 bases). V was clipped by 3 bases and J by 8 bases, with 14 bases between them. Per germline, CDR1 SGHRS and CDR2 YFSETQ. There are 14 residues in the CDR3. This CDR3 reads CASSSDTAGEKLFF. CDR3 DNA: TGCGCCAGCAGCTCGGACACAGCAGGGGAAAAACTGTTTTTT.

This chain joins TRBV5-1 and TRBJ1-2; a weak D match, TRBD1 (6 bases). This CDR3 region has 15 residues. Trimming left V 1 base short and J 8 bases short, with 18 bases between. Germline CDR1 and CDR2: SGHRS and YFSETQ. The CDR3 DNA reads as TGCGCCAGCAGCTTGATCCCCGGTGGGGGGCGCGGCTACACCTTC. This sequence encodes CASSLIPGGGRGYTF.

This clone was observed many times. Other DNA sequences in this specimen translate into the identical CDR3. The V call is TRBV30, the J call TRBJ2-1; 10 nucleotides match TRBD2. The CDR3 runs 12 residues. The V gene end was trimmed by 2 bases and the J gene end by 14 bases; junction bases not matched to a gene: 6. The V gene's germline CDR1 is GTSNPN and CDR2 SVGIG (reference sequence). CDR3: CAWSRLAGEKFF. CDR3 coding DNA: TGTGCCTGGAGTCGTCTAGCGGGAGAGAAGTTCTTC.

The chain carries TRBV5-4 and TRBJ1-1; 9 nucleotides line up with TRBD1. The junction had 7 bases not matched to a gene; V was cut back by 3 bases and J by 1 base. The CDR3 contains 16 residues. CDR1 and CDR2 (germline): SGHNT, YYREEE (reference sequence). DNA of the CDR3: TGTGCCAGCAGCTCCGGACAGGGGAGGCAGAACACTGAAGCTTTCTTT. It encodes CASSSGQGRQNTEAFF.

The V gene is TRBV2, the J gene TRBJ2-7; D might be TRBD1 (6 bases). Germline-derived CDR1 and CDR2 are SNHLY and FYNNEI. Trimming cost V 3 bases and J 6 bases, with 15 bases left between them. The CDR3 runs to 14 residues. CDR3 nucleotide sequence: TGTGCCAGCAGTGATCTCGCAGGGGAAAGCGAGCAGTACTTC. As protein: CASSDLAGESEQYF.

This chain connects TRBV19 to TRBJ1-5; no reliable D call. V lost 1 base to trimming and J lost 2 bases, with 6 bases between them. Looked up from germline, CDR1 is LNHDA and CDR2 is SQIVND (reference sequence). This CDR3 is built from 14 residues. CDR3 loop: CASSIVQRNQPQHF. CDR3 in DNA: TGTGCCAGTAGTATAGTACAGCGCAATCAGCCCCAGCATTTT.

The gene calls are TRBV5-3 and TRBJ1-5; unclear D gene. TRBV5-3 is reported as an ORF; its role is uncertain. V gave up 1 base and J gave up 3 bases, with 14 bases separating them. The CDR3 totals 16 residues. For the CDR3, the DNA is TGTGCCAGAAGCTTGCATCGGGGATCGGTCAATCAGCCCCAGCATTTT. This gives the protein CARSLHRGSVNQPQHF.

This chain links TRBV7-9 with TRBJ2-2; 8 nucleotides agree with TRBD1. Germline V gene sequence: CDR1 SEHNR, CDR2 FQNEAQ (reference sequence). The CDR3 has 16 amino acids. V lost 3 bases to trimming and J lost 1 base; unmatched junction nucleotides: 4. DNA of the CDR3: TGTGCCAGCAGCTTCGGACAGGGCGAGAACACCGGGGAGCTGTTTTTT. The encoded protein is CASSFGQGENTGELFF.

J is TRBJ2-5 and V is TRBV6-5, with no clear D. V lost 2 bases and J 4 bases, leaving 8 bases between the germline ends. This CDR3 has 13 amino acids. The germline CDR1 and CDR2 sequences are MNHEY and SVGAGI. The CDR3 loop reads CASSYPPTETQYF. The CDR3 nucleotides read TGTGCCAGCAGTTACCCCCCAACAGAGACCCAGTACTTC.

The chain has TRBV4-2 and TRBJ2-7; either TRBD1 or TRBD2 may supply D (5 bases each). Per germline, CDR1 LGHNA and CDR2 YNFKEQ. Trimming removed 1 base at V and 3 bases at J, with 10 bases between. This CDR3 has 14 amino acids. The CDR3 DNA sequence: TGTGCCAGCAGCCAAGGCCGGGGCAGCTACGAGCAGTACTTC. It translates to CASSQGRGSYEQYF.

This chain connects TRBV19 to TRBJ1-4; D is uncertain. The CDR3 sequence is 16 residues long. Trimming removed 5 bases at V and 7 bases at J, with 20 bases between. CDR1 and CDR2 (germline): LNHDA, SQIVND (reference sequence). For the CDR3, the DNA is TGTGCCAGTAGTTTGTGGGCACCCGATCGTGGTGAAAAACTGTTTTTT. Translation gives CASSLWAPDRGEKLFF. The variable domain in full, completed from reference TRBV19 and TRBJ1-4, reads DGGITQSPKYLFRKEGQNVTLSCEQNLNHDAMYWYRQDPGQGLRLIYYSQIVNDFQKGDIAEGYSVSREKKESFPLTVTSAQKNPTAFYLCASSLWAPDRGEKLFFGSGTQLSVL.

This chain's CDR3 is CASSLGGVGYEQYF. The CDR3 DNA is TGTGCCAGCAGCTTGGGCGGAGTAGGCTACGAGCAGTACTTC. The chain uses TRBV5-4 and TRBJ2-7; D not resolved. V was trimmed by 0 bases and J by 3 bases, leaving 10 bases between them. This CDR3 has 14 amino acids. Germline V CDR1 and CDR2: SGHNT, YYREEE (reference sequence).

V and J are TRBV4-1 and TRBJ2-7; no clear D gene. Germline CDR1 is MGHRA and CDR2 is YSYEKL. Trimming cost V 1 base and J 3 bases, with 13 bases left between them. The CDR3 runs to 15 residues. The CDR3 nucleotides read TGCGCCAGCAGCCAAGTGGACCTCGCCCTCTACGAGCAGTACTTC. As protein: CASSQVDLALYEQYF.

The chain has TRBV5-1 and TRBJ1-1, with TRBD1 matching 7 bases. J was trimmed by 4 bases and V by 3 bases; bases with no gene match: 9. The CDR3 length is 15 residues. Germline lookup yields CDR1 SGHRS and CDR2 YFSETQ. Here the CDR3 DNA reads TGCGCCAGCAGCTCGGAGGGGGCTGGGGTCACTGAAGCTTTCTTT. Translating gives CASSSEGAGVTEAFF.